The rows below give T cell receptor beta chains drawn from one sample of a study of Ad26.COV2.S vaccination and SARS-CoV-2 variants. This table comes from immunoSEQ multiplex PCR, and its TCRdb copy is limited to in-frame clones, with some not included. The repertoire includes roughly 240,000 clones, 85% to 90% of them detected once, and about 11% sits in the top ten. The sample was peripheral blood, taken in a trial of Ad26.COV2.S vaccine versus placebo. The source is a person aged 18 to 59 who received the Ad26.COV2.S COVID-19 vaccine or a placebo. Both conserved end residues are part of each CDR3. The order of the fields is V gene, J gene, D gene, clone size, CDR3 protein, CDR3 DNA. D genes are given only for firm matches. Size is stated for part of the rows, as once, few or many counts, or as a class when the clone is expanded.

TRBV28	TRBJ1-4	NA	once	CASNRYEKLFF	TGTGCCAGCAATCGGTACGAAAAACTGTTTTTT
TRBV10-3	TRBJ2-4	NA	NA	CAISGAKNIQYF	TGTGCCATCAGCGGGGCCAAAAACATTCAGTACTTC
TRBV7-3	TRBJ1-2	NA	NA	CASSTLGGSAGYTF	TGTGCCAGCAGCACGTTAGGAGGGTCCGCTGGCTACACCTTC
TRBV7-9	TRBJ1-1	NA	NA	CASSLGGVNTEAFF	TGTGCCAGCAGCTTAGGGGGGGTAAACACTGAAGCTTTCTTT
TRBV24-1	TRBJ2-3	TRBD2	NA	CATSDPTSGTDTQYF	TGTGCCACCAGTGATCCAACTAGCGGCACAGATACGCAGTATTTT
TRBV5-8	TRBJ2-5	TRBD2	NA	CASSLAVAGVQETQYF	TGTGCCAGCAGCTTGGCCGTGGCGGGAGTCCAAGAGACCCAGTACTTC
TRBV14	TRBJ1-1	TRBD1	NA	CASSQVPGTGVQAFF	TGTGCCAGCAGCCAAGTTCCAGGGACAGGGGTGCAAGCTTTCTTT
TRBV4-3	TRBJ2-3	NA	NA	CASSQEPWGGAVTDTQYF	TGCGCCAGCAGCCAAGAACCGTGGGGGGGGGCTGTCACAGATACGCAGTATTTT
TRBV19	TRBJ2-7	TRBD1	NA	CASSKGSSGTGTYEQYF	TGTGCCAGTAGTAAAGGGTCCTCCGGGACAGGAACCTACGAGCAGTACTTC
TRBV18	TRBJ2-2	TRBD2	NA	CASSPRRGDTGELFF	TGTGCCAGCTCACCTCGGCGGGGGGACACCGGGGAGCTGTTTTTT
TRBV30	TRBJ1-3	NA	few	CAWSALDGRSGNTIYF	TGTGCCTGGAGTGCCCTGGACGGACGCTCTGGAAACACCATATATTTT
TRBV7-9	TRBJ2-4	NA	once	CASSQDRNIQYF	TGTGCCAGCAGTCAGGACAGAAACATTCAGTACTTC
TRBV11-2	TRBJ2-7	NA	NA	CASSFASTSYEQYF	TGTGCCAGCAGCTTTGCTAGCACCTCCTACGAGCAGTACTTC
TRBV5-6	TRBJ2-7	NA	NA	CASSLALSLAEQYF	TGTGCCAGCAGCTTGGCCCTGTCACTGGCGGAGCAGTACTTC
TRBV7-2	TRBJ2-4	TRBD2	once	CASSSTSVMLAKNIQYF	TGTGCCAGCAGCTCGACTAGCGTAATGCTAGCCAAAAACATTCAGTACTTC
TRBV2	TRBJ2-1	NA	NA	CASAEGSSYNEQFF	TGTGCCAGCGCGGAGGGGAGCTCCTACAATGAGCAGTTCTTC
TRBV5-1	TRBJ2-1	TRBD2	NA	CASSFGLAGNEQFF	TGCGCCAGCAGCTTCGGACTAGCGGGAAATGAGCAGTTCTTC
TRBV10-3	TRBJ2-3	NA	NA	CAISDATIPTQYF	TGTGCCATCAGTGATGCGACTATCCCTACGCAGTATTTT
TRBV29-1	TRBJ1-2	NA	NA	CSVLPGRGKPLSSYGYTF	TGCAGCGTTCTCCCGGGGAGGGGTAAACCCCTTTCTAGCTATGGCTACACCTTC
TRBV19	TRBJ2-3	NA	NA	CASSMGQTFTDTQYF	TGTGCCAGTAGTATGGGTCAGACATTCACAGATACGCAGTATTTT
TRBV6-5	TRBJ2-1	TRBD2	NA	CASTPGGLARREQFF	TGTGCCAGCACCCCAGGGGGACTAGCGCGTCGTGAGCAGTTCTTC
TRBV28	TRBJ2-3	NA	NA	CASNPTAHNTDTQYF	TGTGCCAGCAACCCGACTGCACACAACACAGATACGCAGTATTTT
TRBV12-3/TRBV12-4	TRBJ1-2	NA	NA	CASSFRSNYGYTF	TGTGCCAGCAGTTTCCGGTCTAACTATGGCTACACCTTC
TRBV5-1	TRBJ2-3	NA	NA	CASSAASSPSTDTQYF	TGCGCCAGCAGCGCCGCTAGCAGCCCCAGCACAGATACGCAGTATTTT
TRBV27	TRBJ2-3	NA	once	CASSLRGDTQYF	TGTGCCAGCAGTTTAAGGGGAGATACGCAGTATTTT
TRBV7-9	TRBJ1-3	TRBD1	NA	CASSPTASGGLGNTIYF	TGTGCCAGCAGCCCTACGGCGTCAGGGGGCCTTGGAAACACCATATATTTT